Described below is a single T cell receptor (beta chain) sequence and its context. The length of the CDR3 is 13 residues. The V end was cut by 5 bases, the J end by 7 bases, with 12 bases between. Looked up from germline, CDR1 is MNHEY and CDR2 is SVGAGI. The sample comes from a study of blood T cell repertoires in COVID-19. Libraries were prepared by immunoSEQ multiplex PCR; TCRdb keeps only in-frame clonotypes and omits some of them. The sample lists approximately 130,000 clones; 84% were seen once. The sequence came from a human donor in a cohort sampled during active COVID-19. V gene TRBV6-5 combines with J gene TRBJ1-5, with D possibly TRBD1 on 5 matching bases. The sequencing input was peripheral blood. CDR3 loop: CASSPSRQQPQHF. CDR3 nucleotides: TGTGCCAGCAGTCCCTCTCGACAGCAGCCCCAGCATTTT.